This entry lists 3 T cell receptor beta chains sequenced from one sample in a study of shared clonotypes between healthy human individuals. Profiled with immunoSEQ multiplex PCR; TCRdb holds only in-frame clones, not every one. The sample shows about 2.3 million clones, more than 80% of them seen only once. Specimen: naive CD4+ T cells from PBMCs. Documented subset: CD45RA+ positively selected. The receptors were sampled from a man younger than 35 in good health. Some clones in this sample may be carry-over from other donors' samples.

This chain links TRBV19 with TRBJ1-1; weak D call: TRBD1 (5 bases). CDR1 is LNHDA and CDR2 is SQIVND in the germline V gene (reference sequence). The length of the CDR3 is 14 residues. V was shortened by 7 bases and J by 1 base, with 13 bases between the two germline ends. The CDR3 here is CASIRTTGNTEAFF. CDR3 DNA: TGTGCCAGTATCCGGACCACAGGGAACACTGAAGCTTTCTTT.

The chain links TRBV6-5 to TRBJ2-7, with 7 nucleotides matching TRBD2. CDR3 length: 15 residues. Germline V gene sequence: CDR1 MNHEY, CDR2 SVGAGI. After removal of 0 bases from V and 4 bases from J, the junction contained 6 bases not matched to a gene. The CDR3 here is CASSYSSASGYEQYF. The CDR3, as DNA: TGTGCCAGCAGTTACTCGTCGGCTAGCGGATACGAGCAGTACTTC.

The chain uses TRBV28 and TRBJ2-1, with D unresolved. This CDR3 has 11 amino acids. Trimming stripped 3 bases from V and 9 bases from J, with 6 bases between. Germline CDR1 reads MDHEN; CDR2 reads SYDVKM. For the CDR3, the DNA is TGTGCCAGCAGTTTTACGGGTGAGCAGTTCTTC. Translated: CASSFTGEQFF.